Listed here is a single T cell receptor beta chain. This sample was included in a study of blood T cell repertoires in COVID-19. The CDR3 has 18 residues. The V end lost 4 bases, the J end lost 0 bases, and 23 bases lay between the germline ends. CDR1 and CDR2 from the germline V gene are SGHRS and YFSETQ. Methods used by the authors: Quantification of nucleated cells was approximated via reference gene primer amplification. Sequenced by immunoSEQ multiplex PCR; TCRdb stores in-frame clones only, minus some. V, J and clone size are taken as reported in that table, and D and trimming were inferred from the DNA itself. The repertoire holds 200,000 to 300,000 clones, with around four fifths as singletons.

This TCR was recovered from a man aged 60 to 69 with acute or convalescent COVID-19. The sequencing sample was made of peripheral blood. V gene TRBV5-1 combines with J gene TRBJ2-7; possibly TRBD1 for D (7 bases). In nucleotides, the CDR3 is TGCGCCAGCAGCCATGATTTGCCCGGAGGGACAGTCTCCTACGAGCAGTACTTC. Residues: CASSHDLPGGTVSYEQYF.